This T cell receptor (beta chain) came from a study of T-cell reconstitution after alpha-beta-depleted transplantation in children. This clonotype came up a few times. The library targeted TCRbeta and was prepared with unique molecular identifiers. One entry per CDR3 protein, called by TCRdb with MiXCR from the PCR reads. In the table there are about 460,000 distinct CDR3 sequences, around 13% of which are singletons. The sample was PBMCs from the stem cell graft donor, taken from the stem cell graft. This clonotype was obtained from a human donor who donated a stem cell graft to a child with combined immunodeficiency.

The CDR3 loop reads CSARQGRGLAGGPEDTQYF. The CDR3 nucleotides read TGCAGTGCTAGACAGGGCCGGGGATTAGCGGGAGGGCCGGAAGATACGCAGTATTTT. The chain combines TRBV20-1 with TRBJ2-3; 11 nucleotides agree with TRBD2. V lost 2 bases and J lost 5; bases outside the gene matches: 18. Germline assignment: CDR1 DFQATT and CDR2 SNEGSKA (reference sequence). This CDR3 region has 19 residues.